This T cell receptor beta chain originates from a study of OX40 agonist ivuxolimab in advanced cancers. General notes on the study: Ivuxolimab was an agonistic, fully human IgG2 monoclonal antibody directed against OX40 (CD134), a costimulatory receptor. Intravenous ivuxolimab was administered to patients every 2 weeks at six dose levels: 0.01, 0.1, 0.3, 1.5, 3 and 10 mg/kg. Among the 50 to 55 dose-escalation patients, around 19 had hepatocellular carcinoma, roughly 15 melanoma, 9 renal cell carcinoma and 9 head and neck cancer. In the dose-escalation cohort, approximately 82% of patients were male, and the mean age was approximately 60 years with a range of about 23 to 79. Patients were allowed to have had prior anti-PD-1, anti-PD-L1 or anti-CTLA-4 therapy, and approximately 40% of the dose-escalation patients had been treated with checkpoint inhibitors. Partial responses occurred in three dose-escalation patients: two with cutaneous melanoma and one with hepatocellular carcinoma. The point of sequencing TCRbeta in the periphery was to test whether ivuxolimab changed TCR sequence diversity and drove clonal T-cell expansion. The monotherapy dose-escalation portion (N ≈ 57 patients) of the phase I ivuxolimab trial is reported in the paper. Overall study outcomes, separate from this receptor: At doses of 0.1 to 3.0 mg/kg, clonal expansion of both CD4+ and CD8+ blood T cells was observed from baseline to week 6. The antigen specificity of the clonally expanded peripheral T cells was not determined. On average, CD8+ T cells showed more expanded clones than CD4+ T cells after ivuxolimab. Low levels of normalized T-cell clonal expansion were also seen in some nonresponding patients. In partial responders in the 0.1-3.0 mg/kg groups, normalized peripheral clonal expansion was found to be among the lowest, especially among CD8+ T cells.

To note about this clone: Its binding antigen is unknown. No clone much larger than this one lies a single base away; base qualities are absent.

Genomic DNA was extracted from sorted cells for sequencing of the TCRbeta CDR3 region. TCRbeta CDR3 regions were sequenced using the immunoSEQ Assay. This immuneACCESS table, as held by TCRdb, lists in-frame sequences with V and J called but not all clones. Of the missing ones, under half trace to an unresolved V gene in checked studies; the others have no known cause. The sample data list about 22,000 clones, and 80% to 90% of these were observed just once. The ten largest account for 24% of the sample. The trial excluded patients who had a history of autoimmune disease or were on systemic immunosuppression. Peripheral blood for TCR sequencing was collected from all dose cohorts at baseline, on cycle 4 day 1, and on cycle 7 day 1. The samples were taken from a phase I, first-in-human, multicenter, open-label dose-escalation trial of ivuxolimab. Adults with locally advanced or metastatic melanoma, renal cell, hepatocellular, or head and neck squamous cell carcinoma were enrolled in the trial. Before TCR sequencing, CD4+ T cells and CD8+ T cells were sorted from peripheral blood as separate populations.

The CDR3 has 12 amino acids, counting the end cysteine and phenylalanine. Only the CDR3 portion is preserved as DNA: 36 bases, with reading frame beginning at the first base. Trimmed from V: 10 bases; trimmed from J: 8 bases; junction bases lacking a gene match: 7. Reading the germline V gene gives CDR1 MNHNS and CDR2 SASEGT. The rearranged segments are TRBV6-1 and TRBJ2-1; the junction holds 8 bases that match TRBD1. This specimen consisted of CD4+ or CD8+ T cells sorted from blood, obtained in a trial of the OX40 agonist ivuxolimab. This clonotype was obtained from an adult with an advanced solid tumor such as melanoma, head and neck, liver or kidney cancer. The nucleotide sequence is TGTGCCATCCTGGACAGGGTCGATGAGCAGTTCTTC. It translates as CAILDRVDEQFF.